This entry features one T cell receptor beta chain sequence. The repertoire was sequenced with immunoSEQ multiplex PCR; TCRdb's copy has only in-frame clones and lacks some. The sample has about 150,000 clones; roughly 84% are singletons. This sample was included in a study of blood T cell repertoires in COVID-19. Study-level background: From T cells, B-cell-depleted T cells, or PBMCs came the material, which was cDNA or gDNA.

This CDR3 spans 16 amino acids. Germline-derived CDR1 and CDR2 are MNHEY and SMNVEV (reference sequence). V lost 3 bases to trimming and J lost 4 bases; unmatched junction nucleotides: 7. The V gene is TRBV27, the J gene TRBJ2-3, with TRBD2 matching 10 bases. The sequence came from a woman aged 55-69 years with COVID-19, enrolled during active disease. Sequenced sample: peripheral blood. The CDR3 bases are TGTGCCAGCAGTTTCCTGACTAGCGGGTCTTCAGATACGCAGTATTTT. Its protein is CASSFLTSGSSDTQYF.